This T cell receptor beta chain is drawn from a study of PD-1 blockade in classical Hodgkin lymphoma. Each patient's relapse followed autologous stem cell transplantation, and brentuximab vedotin exposure varied. CDR1 KGHSH and CDR2 LQKENI come from the germline V gene. V was clipped by 6 bases and J by 5 bases, with 11 bases between them. The CDR3 extends over 12 amino acids. Repertoires were generated with immunoSEQ multiplex PCR, while TCRdb's copy carries only in-frame clones and drops some. Of some 93,000 clones listed, approximately 92% were seen once; the top ten hold around 11%. The TCR sequence derives from a human donor with classical Hodgkin lymphoma. J is TRBJ2-7 and V is TRBV18; the D gene is possibly TRBD1 (6 bases). Sequencing was performed on peripheral blood mononuclear cells (PBMCs), taken before the second cycle of nivolumab. This CDR3 is CASSPQGNEQYF. The CDR3 nucleotides read TGTGCCAGCTCCCCTCAGGGGAACGAGCAGTACTTC. Full variable domain (remainder filled in from reference TRBV18 and TRBJ2-7): NAGVMQNPRHLVRRRGQEARLRCSPMKGHSHVYWYRQLPEEGLKFMVYLQKENIIDESGMPKERFSAEFPKEGPSILRIQQVVRGDSAAYFCASSPQGNEQYFGPGTRLTVT.